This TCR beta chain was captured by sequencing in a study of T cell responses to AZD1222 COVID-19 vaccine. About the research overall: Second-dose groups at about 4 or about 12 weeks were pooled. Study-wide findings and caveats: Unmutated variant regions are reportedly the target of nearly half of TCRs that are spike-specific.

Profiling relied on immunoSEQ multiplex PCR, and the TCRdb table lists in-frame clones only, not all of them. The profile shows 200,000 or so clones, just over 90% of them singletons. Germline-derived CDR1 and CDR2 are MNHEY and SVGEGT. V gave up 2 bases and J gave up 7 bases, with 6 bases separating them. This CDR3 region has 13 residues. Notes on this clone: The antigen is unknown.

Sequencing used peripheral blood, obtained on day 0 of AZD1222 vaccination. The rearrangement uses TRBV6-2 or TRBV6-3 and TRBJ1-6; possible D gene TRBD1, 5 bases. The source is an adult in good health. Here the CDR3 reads CASSYGTNSPLHF. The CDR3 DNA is TGTGCCAGCAGTTACGGGACGAATTCACCCCTCCACTTT.